The rows below give T cell receptor beta chains drawn from one sample of a study of T cell responses to AZD1222 COVID-19 vaccine. Generated by immunoSEQ multiplex PCR, the TCRdb table keeps only in-frame clones and is missing some. The profile shows around 130,000 clones, 93% of them singletons. The material sequenced was peripheral blood, taken on day 0 of AZD1222 vaccination. These receptors came from an adult in good health. The CDR3 runs from the conserved cysteine through the conserved F or W. The order of the fields is CDR3 protein, CDR3 DNA, clone size, J gene, D gene, V gene. The D gene is left open where the match is weak. Clone size appears in some rows only: once, few, many, or a class for an expanded clone.

CDR3: CASSVGRGAYNEQFF; DNA: TGTGCCAGCAGTGTTGGCAGGGGAGCCTACAATGAGCAGTTCTTC; size: .; J: TRBJ2-1; D: .; V: TRBV2
CDR3: CASRGTGVGTEAFF; DNA: TGTGCCAGCAGAGGGACAGGAGTCGGCACTGAAGCTTTCTTT; size: .; J: TRBJ1-1; D: TRBD1; V: TRBV2
CDR3: CASSVPRGEQFF; DNA: TGTGCCAGCAGCGTACCCAGAGGTGAGCAGTTCTTC; size: .; J: TRBJ2-1; D: .; V: TRBV9
CDR3: CASSAGDRVSWGYTF; DNA: TGTGCCAGCAGCGCCGGGGACAGGGTCAGTTGGGGCTACACCTTC; size: .; J: TRBJ1-2; D: TRBD1; V: TRBV9
CDR3: CASSLADGGRYGYTF; DNA: TGTGCCAGCAGCTTAGCGGACGGAGGCCGTTATGGCTACACCTTC; size: .; J: TRBJ1-2; D: .; V: TRBV7-9
CDR3: CASSLVGNGYTF; DNA: TGTGCCAGCAGCTTGGTGGGGAACGGCTACACCTTC; size: .; J: TRBJ1-2; D: .; V: TRBV5-6
CDR3: CASSALNYGYTF; DNA: TGTGCCAGCAGCGCGCTAAACTATGGCTACACCTTC; size: once; J: TRBJ1-2; D: .; V: TRBV9
CDR3: CASSQEQQGDFNNQPQHF; DNA: TGCGCCAGCAGCCAAGAGCAACAGGGAGATTTTAACAATCAGCCCCAGCATTTT; size: .; J: TRBJ1-5; D: .; V: TRBV4-1
CDR3: CASSTTERVTEAFF; DNA: TGCGCCAGCAGCACCACTGAAAGGGTCACTGAAGCTTTCTTT; size: .; J: TRBJ1-1; D: .; V: TRBV5-1
CDR3: CASSLRGQGASSTDTQYF; DNA: TGTGCCAGCAGCTTAAGGGGACAGGGGGCTAGTAGCACAGATACGCAGTATTTT; size: once; J: TRBJ2-3; D: TRBD1; V: TRBV7-3
CDR3: CASSVAGGDREEKLFF; DNA: TGTGCCAGCAGCGTAGCGGGGGGAGACAGGGAGGAAAAACTGTTTTTT; size: .; J: TRBJ1-4; D: TRBD1; V: TRBV9
CDR3: CASSQDKNEKLFF; DNA: TGTGCCAGCAGCCAAGATAAAAATGAAAAACTGTTTTTT; size: .; J: TRBJ1-4; D: .; V: TRBV3-1/TRBV3-2
CDR3: CASSVGQGAVNEQFF; DNA: TGTGCCAGCAGCGTTGGGCAGGGGGCTGTCAATGAGCAGTTCTTC; size: once; J: TRBJ2-1; D: TRBD1; V: TRBV9
CDR3: CASSLGYEQYF; DNA: TGTGCCAGCAGTTTGGGGTACGAGCAGTACTTC; size: .; J: TRBJ2-7; D: .; V: TRBV12-3/TRBV12-4
CDR3: CASSLYPPANEKLFF; DNA: TGTGCCAGCAGCTTATATCCCCCGGCGAATGAAAAACTGTTTTTT; size: .; J: TRBJ1-4; D: .; V: TRBV7-9
CDR3: CASSPPRREGGAKNIQYF; DNA: TGTGCCAGCAGTCCCCCCAGGCGGGAGGGGGGGGCCAAAAACATTCAGTACTTC; size: .; J: TRBJ2-4; D: TRBD2; V: TRBV7-9
CDR3: CASSQGYPEPQYF; DNA: TGTGCCAGCAGCCAAGGGTATCCAGAGCCCCAGTACTTC; size: .; J: TRBJ2-5; D: .; V: TRBV3-1/TRBV3-2
CDR3: CSAPRGQPQHF; DNA: TGCAGCGCTCCCAGGGGTCAGCCCCAGCATTTT; size: .; J: TRBJ1-5; D: .; V: TRBV29-1
CDR3: CASSLQGSLNTEAFF; DNA: TGCGCCAGCAGCTTGCAGGGCAGCTTGAACACTGAAGCTTTCTTT; size: .; J: TRBJ1-1; D: .; V: TRBV5-1
CDR3: CASSTGQSYEQYF; DNA: TGTGCCAGCAGTACGGGACAATCCTACGAGCAGTACTTC; size: .; J: TRBJ2-7; D: .; V: TRBV6-5
CDR3: CASSQVGQSYGYTF; DNA: TGTGCCAGCAGCCAGGTCGGACAAAGCTATGGCTACACCTTC; size: once; J: TRBJ1-2; D: .; V: TRBV3-1/TRBV3-2
CDR3: CASSLPGDRNTIYF; DNA: TGTGCCAGCAGCTTACCAGGGGATCGGAACACCATATATTTT; size: once; J: TRBJ1-3; D: .; V: TRBV7-9
CDR3: CASSLDRFNSPLHF; DNA: TGTGCCAGCAGCTTAGACAGATTTAATTCACCCCTCCACTTT; size: .; J: TRBJ1-6; D: .; V: TRBV7-9
CDR3: CATSREGTGRYNEQFF; DNA: TGTGCCACCAGCAGAGAGGGCACAGGGAGATACAATGAGCAGTTCTTC; size: .; J: TRBJ2-1; D: .; V: TRBV15
CDR3: CATSRSYRGLRNEQFF; DNA: TGTGCCACCAGCAGATCCTACAGGGGGCTTAGGAATGAGCAGTTCTTC; size: .; J: TRBJ2-1; D: TRBD1; V: TRBV15
CDR3: CASGLVQAGNQPQHF; DNA: TGTGCTAGTGGTTTGGTACAGGCCGGTAATCAGCCCCAGCATTTT; size: .; J: TRBJ1-5; D: .; V: TRBV12-5
CDR3: CASSSLSGGPHNEQFF; DNA: TGCGCCAGCAGCTCCCTTAGCGGGGGGCCTCACAATGAGCAGTTCTTC; size: .; J: TRBJ2-1; D: TRBD2; V: TRBV5-1
CDR3: CASSYSQGGGYGYTF; DNA: TGTGCCAGCAGTTACTCGCAGGGCGGGGGCTATGGCTACACCTTC; size: .; J: TRBJ1-2; D: .; V: TRBV6-5
CDR3: CASSLGGGRTNEQFF; DNA: TGTGCCAGCAGCTTGGGAGGGGGAAGGACCAATGAGCAGTTCTTC; size: once; J: TRBJ2-1; D: .; V: TRBV5-6
CDR3: CASSPGSGFQPQHF; DNA: TGTGCCAGCAGCCCCGGAAGTGGATTCCAGCCCCAGCATTTT; size: .; J: TRBJ1-5; D: .; V: TRBV7-8
CDR3: CASSEAGLINQPQHF; DNA: TGTGCCAGCAGTGAAGCGGGGCTAATCAATCAGCCCCAGCATTTT; size: .; J: TRBJ1-5; D: .; V: TRBV6-1
CDR3: CASSFLGGEKLFF; DNA: TGTGCCAGCAGCTTCCTTGGAGGTGAAAAACTGTTTTTT; size: once; J: TRBJ1-4; D: .; V: TRBV5-6
CDR3: CASSKWNPYNSPLHF; DNA: TGTGCCAGCAGCAAATGGAACCCCTATAATTCACCCCTCCACTTT; size: .; J: TRBJ1-6; D: .; V: TRBV3-1/TRBV3-2
CDR3: CASSPSALGNTIYF; DNA: TGTGCCAGCAGCCCTTCAGCCCTTGGAAACACCATATATTTT; size: .; J: TRBJ1-3; D: .; V: TRBV7-9
CDR3: CASRGNWAPEAFF; DNA: TGTGCCAGCAGGGGGAACTGGGCCCCGGAAGCTTTCTTT; size: .; J: TRBJ1-1; D: .; V: TRBV12-3/TRBV12-4
CDR3: CATSRPSGTPPEAFF; DNA: TGTGCCACCAGCAGACCTTCCGGGACACCCCCAGAAGCTTTCTTT; size: .; J: TRBJ1-1; D: .; V: TRBV15
CDR3: CSVEVPDRGTYGYTF; DNA: TGCAGCGTTGAAGTACCCGACAGGGGTACCTATGGCTACACCTTC; size: .; J: TRBJ1-2; D: TRBD1; V: TRBV29-1
CDR3: CASSQVLGGGTEAFF; DNA: TGCGCCAGCAGCCAAGTGTTGGGGGGAGGGACTGAAGCTTTCTTT; size: .; J: TRBJ1-1; D: .; V: TRBV4-1
CDR3: CASRQTREGYGYTF; DNA: TGCGCCAGCAGACAGACCCGAGAAGGCTATGGCTACACCTTC; size: .; J: TRBJ1-2; D: .; V: TRBV5-1
CDR3: CASSPPRGGGTEAFF; DNA: TGTGCCAGCTCACCACCGAGGGGCGGGGGGACTGAAGCTTTCTTT; size: .; J: TRBJ1-1; D: .; V: TRBV18
CDR3: CASSLSRTAGWNEQFF; DNA: TGTGCCAGCAGTTTATCGAGGACAGCAGGGTGGAATGAGCAGTTCTTC; size: .; J: TRBJ2-1; D: .; V: TRBV27
CDR3: CASSDGTGGRDEQYF; DNA: TGTGCCAGCAGTGACGGGACAGGGGGGAGAGACGAGCAGTACTTC; size: .; J: TRBJ2-7; D: TRBD1; V: TRBV2
CDR3: CASSGYRGVNTGELFF; DNA: TGTGCCAGCAGCGGTTACAGGGGAGTTAACACCGGGGAGCTGTTTTTT; size: .; J: TRBJ2-2; D: TRBD1; V: TRBV5-4
CDR3: CASSPRGYNEWQFF; DNA: TGTGCCAGCAGCCCTAGGGGTTACAATGAGTGGCAGTTCTTC; size: .; J: TRBJ2-1; D: .; V: TRBV9
CDR3: CASSLSGGDTQYF; DNA: TGTGCCAGCAGCCTTAGCGGAGGGGATACGCAGTATTTT; size: .; J: TRBJ2-3; D: .; V: TRBV12-3/TRBV12-4